A single sample is the source of the 20 T cell receptor beta chains below, sequenced in a study of graft-versus-host responses after intestinal transplantation. Their antigens are not known. The method was immunoSEQ multiplex PCR; TCRdb's version includes in-frame clones alone and lacks a portion of them. The sample comprises 75,000 to 95,000 clones, roughly 91% of which are singletons, and roughly 2% rests with the top ten. Sequencing used unstimulated CD8+ T cells sorted from spleen or lymph node cells, obtained before intestinal transplant. The source is a human donor who received an intestinal transplant.

This chain joins TRBV4-3 and TRBJ1-1; no reliable D call. This CDR3 has 15 amino acids. V lost 0 bases to trimming and J lost 3 bases, with 11 bases between them. From germline, CDR1 is LGHNA and CDR2 YSLEER. The CDR3 DNA reads as TGCGCCAGCAGCCAAGATAACCCCCCGGACACTGAAGCTTTCTTT. Amino acid sequence: CASSQDNPPDTEAFF.

The chain carries TRBV13 and TRBJ2-3, with D perhaps TRBD2 (6 bases). Per the germline V gene, CDR1 is PRHDT and CDR2 is FYEKMQ (reference sequence). Trimming stripped 5 bases from V and 4 bases from J, with 13 bases between. The CDR3 has 14 residues. DNA for the CDR3: TGTGCCAGCAGCCTACGGGGGTCGCCAGATACGCAGTATTTT. This translates into CASSLRGSPDTQYF.

The chain uses TRBV5-1 and TRBJ2-3, with D possibly being TRBD1 (5 bases). V was clipped by 5 bases and J by 7 bases, with 8 bases between them. Per germline, CDR1 SGHRS and CDR2 YFSETQ. This CDR3 has 11 residues. The CDR3 region is CASSGANTQYF. In DNA, the CDR3 is TGCGCCAGCAGTGGGGCGAATACGCAGTATTTT.

The rearrangement links TRBV7-2 to TRBJ1-1; 12 bases agree with TRBD1. J was trimmed by 2 bases and V by 5 bases; bases with no gene match: 15. Germline V gene lookup returns CDR1 SGHTA and CDR2 FQGNSA. The CDR3 is made up of 19 amino acids. The CDR3 DNA is TGTGCCAGCAGCGTCAGACCGCCGGGACAGGGGGCCAGAAACACTGAAGCTTTCTTT. Protein sequence: CASSVRPPGQGARNTEAFF.

V gene TRBV5-5 combines with J gene TRBJ1-4, with 7 positions matching TRBD1. CDR3 size: 14 residues. Trimming at V came to 7 bases and at J to 0 bases, leaving 3 bases not matched to a gene. The germline V gene encodes CDR1 SGHKS and CDR2 YYEKEE (reference sequence). DNA of the CDR3: TGTGCCAGCTCCCAGGGGGCAACTAATGAAAAACTGTTTTTT. It codes for CASSQGATNEKLFF.

This clone was seen just once. The sample has other DNA sequences that encode this CDR3 too. The genes are TRBV5-6 and TRBJ1-1; D possibly corresponds to TRBD1 (5 bases). The V end lost 4 bases, the J end lost 3 bases, and 22 bases lay between the germline ends. CDR1 is SGHDT and CDR2 is YYEEEE in the germline V gene. The CDR3 covers 17 residues. The CDR3 is CASSESGEWGTYTEAFF. CDR3 nucleotide sequence: TGTGCCAGCAGCGAGAGCGGCGAATGGGGGACTTACACTGAAGCTTTCTTT.

In its sample, this clone was seen a few times. The J gene is TRBJ1-4, the V gene TRBV7-9; TRBD1 agrees at 8 bases. Germline CDR1 and CDR2: SEHNR and FQNEAQ (reference sequence). The CDR3 contains 15 residues. The junction had 8 bases not matched to a gene; V was cut back by 4 bases and J by 7 bases. The CDR3 DNA reads as TGTGCCAGCAGCTCTGACAGGGGAGAGGGTGAAAAACTGTTTTTT. Translation: CASSSDRGEGEKLFF. Full variable domain (remainder filled in from reference TRBV7-9 and TRBJ1-4): DTGVSQNPRHKITKRGQNVTFRCDPISEHNRLYWYRQTLGQGPEFLTYFQNEAQLEKSRLLSDRFSAERPKGSFSTLEIQRTEQGDSAMYLCASSSDRGEGEKLFFGSGTQLSVL.

The genes are TRBV5-1 and TRBJ1-5, with 8 bases that match TRBD1. CDR1 and CDR2 from the germline V gene are SGHRS and YFSETQ. The ends lost 2 bases at V and 5 bases at J; junction bases unmatched: 3. CDR3 length equals 14 residues. This CDR3 reads CASSFAGGDQPQHF. The CDR3 region has the DNA TGCGCCAGCAGCTTCGCAGGGGGCGATCAGCCCCAGCATTTT.

The V call is TRBV7-9, the J call TRBJ2-7; tentatively, D is TRBD1 (7 bases). The DNA end favors TRBJ2-1, so the J call may be wrong. The CDR3 covers 15 residues. Per the germline V gene, CDR1 is SEHNR and CDR2 is FQNEAQ (reference sequence). The CDR3 DNA reads TGTGCCAGCAGCAAACCAGGGGGGAGTTACAATGAGCAGTTCTTC. Translating gives CASSKPGGSYNEQFF.

This rearrangement joins TRBV11-3 to TRBJ1-1, with a weak D call TRBD1 (6 bases). Germline assignment: CDR1 SGHNT and CDR2 YENEEA. The CDR3 is made up of 15 amino acids. V was cut by 5 bases and J by 4 bases, with 17 bases left in between. CDR3 nucleotide sequence: TGTGCCAGCAGCCCCACACAGGGCCTTATCACTGAAGCTTTCTTT. This encodes CASSPTQGLITEAFF.

This chain links TRBV7-9 with TRBJ1-5; D remains unclear. CDR3 length equals 17 residues. From germline, CDR1 is SEHNR and CDR2 FQNEAQ (reference sequence). V was cut by 1 base and J by 0 bases, with 13 bases left in between. CDR3 bases: TGTGCCAGCAGCTTAGGAGGAGGGTCCTATAGCAATCAGCCCCAGCATTTT. Its protein product is CASSLGGGSYSNQPQHF.

This rearrangement joins TRBV14 to TRBJ2-3, with 9 bases fitting TRBD1. Germline values: CDR1 SGHDN, CDR2 FVKESK. V was clipped by 0 bases and J by 6 bases; unmatched bases: 7. This CDR3 region has 16 residues. CDR3 nucleotides: TGTGCCAGCAGCCAAGAGCACAGGGGGCACCGTGATACGCAGTATTTT. Translated, it gives CASSQEHRGHRDTQYF.

V is TRBV7-7 and J is TRBJ2-5; 7 bases line up with TRBD1. Germline V lookup: CDR1 SSHAT, CDR2 FNYEAQ (reference sequence). This CDR3 has 18 amino acids. V shed 0 bases, J shed 0 bases, and the junction held 10 bases outside the gene matches. CDR3 in DNA: TGTGCCAGCAGCTTAGCTCTGACCGGGACAGCCTACCAAGAGACCCAGTACTTC. Its protein product is CASSLALTGTAYQETQYF.

The V call is TRBV30, the J call TRBJ2-7, with D possibly being TRBD2 (6 bases). Deletions cut 2 bases from V and 2 bases from J, with 19 bases between. CDR3 size: 16 residues. Germline V lookup: CDR1 GTSNPN, CDR2 SVGIG (reference sequence). The DNA of the CDR3 is TGTGCCTGGAGTAGTACCGCGGGGCAGGGAACCTACGAGCAGTACTTC. Protein: CAWSSTAGQGTYEQYF.

CDR3 residues: CASSRSRGDGYGYTF. CDR3 nucleotides: TGCGCCAGCAGCCGATCGCGAGGTGATGGCTATGGCTACACCTTC. The gene calls are TRBV4-3 and TRBJ1-2, with no clear D. CDR3 size: 15 residues. Germline-derived CDR1 and CDR2 are LGHNA and YSLEER. Trimming shortened V by 4 bases and J by 4 bases, and 16 bases separated the two germline ends.

The CDR3 here is CASSIPQVPTEAFF. CDR3 nucleotides: TGTGCCAGTAGTATTCCACAGGTGCCCACTGAAGCTTTCTTT. This sequence joins TRBV19 and TRBJ1-1; D perhaps matches TRBD1 (5 bases). The V gene's germline CDR1 is LNHDA and CDR2 SQIVND (reference sequence). The CDR3 is 14 amino acids. With 3 bases removed from V and 4 bases from J, the gap between germline ends came to 12 bases.

The V call is TRBV9, the J call TRBJ2-3, with TRBD2 matching 9 bases. The CDR3 is 15 amino acids. J was trimmed by 2 bases and V by 3 bases; bases with no gene match: 4. Per germline, CDR1 SGDLS and CDR2 YYNGEE. The CDR3 DNA sequence: TGTGCCAGCAGCGGTCCTAGCGGGGTCACAGATACGCAGTATTTT. Translating it yields CASSGPSGVTDTQYF.

The chain's CDR3 is CASSLGTGSNYGYTF. CDR3 bases: TGCGCCAGCAGCTTGGGGACAGGTTCTAACTATGGCTACACCTTC. This chain uses TRBV5-1 with TRBJ1-2; 7 bases map to TRBD1. Unmatched junction bases numbered 2, after V lost 0 bases and J lost 0 bases. CDR1 is SGHRS and CDR2 is YFSETQ in the germline V gene. This CDR3 is 15 amino acids long.

The chain has TRBV11-3 and TRBJ1-6; D possibly corresponds to TRBD1 (6 bases). CDR1 is SGHNT, CDR2 YENEEA, per germline. There are 14 residues in the CDR3. V was pared by 1 base and J by 7 bases, with 8 bases between. The CDR3 sequence: CASSLAQGNSPLHF. The CDR3 DNA reads as TGTGCCAGCAGCTTAGCGCAGGGGAATTCACCCCTCCACTTT.

This clone has a single count. The chain is built from TRBV30 and TRBJ2-1; weak D call: TRBD1 (6 bases). The V and J ends lost 0 bases and 8 bases respectively, with 11 bases between them. Germline CDR1 GTSNPN, CDR2 SVGIG (reference sequence). The CDR3 consists of 13 residues. CDR3 region: CAWSVDGGDEQFF. The CDR3 coding sequence is TGTGCCTGGAGTGTGGATGGGGGCGATGAGCAGTTCTTC.